The next 19 T cell receptor beta chains were all read from a single sample in a study of cytomegalovirus exposure and HLA in healthy donors (TCRdb year 2017). Preparation of the library involved the immunoSEQ multiplex PCR assay. For the multiplex PCR, a mixture combining 60 forward primers for TCR Vbeta segments and 13 reverse primers for TCR Jbeta segments was used. TCRdb provides this immuneACCESS table in a form limited to in-frame rearrangements. Some clones are lacking; in checked studies, under half of them reflect an unresolved V gene, and why the rest are absent is not known. This sample's table contains tens of thousands of clones. 0.58% of the sample belongs to the ten largest clones. The specimen sequenced was PBMCs. These receptors originate from a man aged 50 to 59 in good health and CMV-seronegative.

The V call is TRBV5-1, the J call TRBJ2-2; the D gene is possibly TRBD2 (6 bases). Trimming removed 1 base at V and 0 bases at J, with 10 bases between. Per the germline V gene, CDR1 is SGHRS and CDR2 is YFSETQ. The CDR3 totals 16 residues. This CDR3 reads CASSLLGGTNTGELFF. In nucleotides, the CDR3 is TGCGCCAGCAGCTTGTTGGGCGGGACGAACACCGGGGAGCTGTTTTTT.

The chain is built from TRBV2 and TRBJ2-2; no reliable D call. Germline loops: CDR1 SNHLY, CDR2 FYNNEI. Trimming cost V 7 bases and J 0 bases, with 15 bases left between them. The CDR3 sequence is 16 residues long. The CDR3 coding sequence is TGTGCCAGCACCCCGCTGGGCTTAGCGAACACCGGGGAGCTGTTTTTT. As protein: CASTPLGLANTGELFF.

This chain links TRBV7-2 with TRBJ1-2, with D perhaps matching TRBD1 (5 bases). V gave up 1 base and J gave up 8 bases, with 20 bases separating them. CDR1 and CDR2 (germline): SGHTA, FQGNSA. The CDR3 has 16 residues. The CDR3, as DNA: TGTGCCAGCAGCTTAGTTTTTCGTTCCGGGGGGAAAGGCTACACCTTC. Residues: CASSLVFRSGGKGYTF.

This chain joins TRBV2 and TRBJ1-1; TRBD1 agrees at 8 bases. With V trimmed by 6 bases and J by 1 base, 4 bases remained unmatched. Looked up from germline, CDR1 is SNHLY and CDR2 is FYNNEI. CDR3 size: 14 residues. CDR3 DNA sequence: TGTGCCAGCAGCCCAGGACAGGGGAACACTGAAGCTTTCTTT. This codes for CASSPGQGNTEAFF. The full variable domain, in which reference TRBV2 and TRBJ1-1 provide the parts outside the CDR3, is EPEVTQTPSHQVTQMGQEVILRCVPISNHLYFYWYRQILGQKVEFLVSFYNNEISEKSEIFDDQFSVERPDGSNFTLKIRSTKLEDSAMYFCASSPGQGNTEAFFGQGTRLTVV.

The chain couples TRBV6-5 to TRBJ1-1; D gene ambiguous. The length of the CDR3 is 13 residues. Per germline, CDR1 MNHEY and CDR2 SVGAGI. Trimming took 0 bases from V and 3 from J, leaving 5 bases between them. The CDR3 loop is CASSYSRDTEAFF. The CDR3 DNA sequence: TGTGCCAGCAGTTACTCGAGGGACACTGAAGCTTTCTTT.

The rearrangement joins TRBV6-4 to TRBJ2-2, with D perhaps TRBD1 (6 bases). CDR3 length: 15 amino acids. V dropped 7 bases and J dropped 0 bases, with 12 bases sitting between them. Germline V gene sequence: CDR1 MRHNA, CDR2 SNTAGT. The CDR3 protein is CASTQDSPNTGELFF. DNA for the CDR3: TGTGCCAGCACCCAGGACAGCCCGAACACCGGGGAGCTGTTTTTT.

The chain combines TRBV10-3 with TRBJ2-6; 7 bases line up with TRBD1. The CDR3 totals 16 residues. The germline V gene encodes CDR1 ENHRY and CDR2 SYGVKD. J lost 4 bases, V lost 6 bases, and 9 bases had no gene match. Here the CDR3 DNA reads TGTGCCATCAGCCGAACCACAGGGGCGGGGGCCAACGTCCTGACTTTC. Its protein product is CAISRTTGAGANVLTF.

The chain couples TRBV6-5 to TRBJ2-2; D unresolved. With 6 bases removed from V and 6 bases from J, the gap between germline ends came to 8 bases. Germline CDR1 and CDR2: MNHEY and SVGAGI. The length of the CDR3 is 12 residues. The CDR3 DNA sequence: TGTGCCAGCAGCCCCTTTCCCGGGGAGCTGTTTTTT. This translates into CASSPFPGELFF.

The V gene is TRBV6-1, the J gene TRBJ2-7, with TRBD1 matching over 7 bases. This CDR3 comprises 14 residues. The V gene's germline CDR1 is MNHNS and CDR2 SASEGT. Trimming at V came to 7 bases and at J to 3 bases, leaving 9 bases not matched to a gene. Written as DNA, the CDR3 is TGTGCCAGCACCTCTCGGGGACAGATCTACGAGCAGTACTTC. Translated, it gives CASTSRGQIYEQYF.

V gene TRBV29-1 combines with J gene TRBJ2-7; 7 nucleotides line up with TRBD1. The CDR3 covers 14 residues. Germline CDR1 and CDR2: SQVTM and ANQGSEA. V gave up 7 bases and J gave up 2 bases; unmatched junction bases: 11. Here the CDR3 DNA reads TGCAGCGCAGGCGAGACAGGGCTCACCTACGAGCAGTACTTC. Translation: CSAGETGLTYEQYF.

On this clone: At one end the junction does not follow the germline gene, possibly because of a read error. At the DNA level, this CDR3 is encoded by other sequences in the same sample as well. The rearrangement uses TRBV18 and TRBJ1-1; D remains unclear. Looked up from germline, CDR1 is KGHSH and CDR2 is LQKENI. The CDR3 extends over 14 amino acids. CDR3 protein: CASSPTLPNTEAFF. CDR3 in DNA: TGCGCCAGCTCACCGACACTCCCGAACACTGAAGCTTTCTTT.

This chain uses TRBV7-3 with TRBJ2-2, with D maybe TRBD2 (7 bases). CDR3 length equals 19 residues. Trimming removed 5 bases from V and 0 bases from J, with 22 bases in between. Germline V gene data show CDR1 as SGHTA and CDR2 as FQGTGA. CDR3 in amino acids: CASSPWSLAGASNTGELFF. As DNA, the CDR3 is TGTGCCAGCAGCCCCTGGTCGCTCGCGGGGGCCTCGAACACCGGGGAGCTGTTTTTT.

The chain recombines TRBV5-8 with TRBJ1-2; 11 bases agree with TRBD1. Unmatched junction bases numbered 6, after V lost 4 bases and J lost 4 bases. CDR1 is SGHTS and CDR2 is YDEGEE in the germline V gene. The CDR3 loop spans 15 amino acids. The CDR3 loop reads CASSPGQGAFYGYTF. In nucleotides, the CDR3 is TGTGCCAGCAGCCCCGGACAGGGGGCATTCTATGGCTACACCTTC.

This chain connects TRBV11-2 to TRBJ1-2; 11 nucleotides match TRBD1. Germline V gene sequence: CDR1 SGHAT, CDR2 FQNNGV. The CDR3 sequence is 15 residues long. V lost 5 bases, J lost 2 bases, and 4 bases stayed unmatched. This chain's CDR3 is CASSQGTGGNYGYTF. Here the CDR3 DNA reads TGTGCCAGCAGCCAAGGGACAGGGGGAAACTATGGCTACACCTTC.

The chain recombines TRBV7-3 with TRBJ2-7; TRBD2 aligns across 7 bases. Germline V gene data show CDR1 as SGHTA and CDR2 as FQGTGA. This CDR3 contains 15 residues. V lost 5 bases to trimming and J lost 4 bases; unmatched junction nucleotides: 11. This chain's CDR3 is CASSPHGMGGYEQYF. The CDR3 bases are TGTGCCAGCAGCCCACACGGAATGGGGGGGTACGAGCAGTACTTC.

V is TRBV11-2 and J is TRBJ2-7, with D uncertain. Trimming took 0 bases from V and 7 from J, leaving 10 bases between them. The CDR3 contains 13 residues. Germline CDR1 SGHAT, CDR2 FQNNGV. DNA for the CDR3: TGTGCCAGCAGCTTAGAACTTTTGAGTGAGCAGTACTTC. The encoded protein is CASSLELLSEQYF.

This chain connects TRBV18 to TRBJ2-7; the match to TRBD1 covers 7 bases. CDR1 is KGHSH and CDR2 is LQKENI in the germline V gene. This CDR3 is built from 13 residues. The junction had 7 bases not matched to a gene; V was cut back by 6 bases and J by 5 bases. The CDR3 bases are TGTGCCAGCTCTCCGGACAGGTCCCACGAGCAGTACTTC. It encodes CASSPDRSHEQYF. The whole variable domain, filled in from reference TRBV18 and TRBJ2-7, reads NAGVMQNPRHLVRRRGQEARLRCSPMKGHSHVYWYRQLPEEGLKFMVYLQKENIIDESGMPKERFSAEFPKEGPSILRIQQVVRGDSAAYFCASSPDRSHEQYFGPGTRLTVT.

V is TRBV7-3 and J is TRBJ2-3; D is perhaps TRBD1 (5 bases). Per germline, CDR1 SGHTA and CDR2 FQGTGA. The CDR3 is 16 amino acids. The germline V and J ends were trimmed by 2 bases and 0 bases, with 12 bases remaining between them. For the CDR3, the DNA is TGTGCCAGCAGCTTAGCAAGTGGGGCTAGCACAGATACGCAGTATTTT. Translated: CASSLASGASTDTQYF.

The chain has TRBV6-5 and TRBJ1-6; D is unresolved. Trimming left V 0 bases short and J 4 bases short, with 4 bases between. Germline V CDR1 and CDR2: MNHEY, SVGAGI. The CDR3 consists of 14 residues. For the CDR3, the DNA is TGTGCCAGCAGTTACTCTAAATATAATTCACCCCTCCACTTT. Protein product: CASSYSKYNSPLHF.